These 29 T cell receptor beta chains were all obtained from the same sample, sequenced in a study of OX40 agonist ivuxolimab in advanced cancers. The method was the immunoSEQ multiplex PCR assay. In TCRdb, the immuneACCESS table is reduced to in-frame sequences with V and J assigned. These tables do not hold every clone; where another copy was compared, an unresolved V gene accounts for under half, and the others remain unexplained. The sample table records about 23,000 clones; 80% to 85% of these occur just once. The ten largest clones represent more than 11% of the sample. Sequencing was performed on CD4+ or CD8+ T cells sorted from blood, taken in a trial of the OX40 agonist ivuxolimab. These receptors were taken from an adult with an advanced solid tumor such as melanoma, head and neck, liver or kidney cancer.

Only one count was recorded for this clone. The chain recombines TRBV9 with TRBJ2-1, with TRBD1 matching over 10 bases. Germline CDR1 reads SGDLS; CDR2 reads YYNGEE. Unmatched junction bases numbered 7, after V lost 3 bases and J lost 1 base. CDR3 size: 17 residues. CDR3 in amino acids: CASSDSGTGVSYNEQFF. CDR3 coding DNA: TGTGCCAGCAGCGACTCAGGGACAGGGGTTTCCTACAATGAGCAGTTCTTC.

This clone has a single count. The chain uses TRBV11-2 and TRBJ2-7; 7 bases are shared with TRBD2. CDR3 length equals 14 residues. The trim removed 3 bases at V and 7 bases at J, leaving 9 bases unmatched. Germline lookup yields CDR1 SGHAT and CDR2 FQNNGV. In DNA form, the CDR3 reads TGTGCCAGCAGCTTGGGGCGGGGGACGTGGGAGCAGTACTTC. It codes for CASSLGRGTWEQYF.

This chain connects TRBV4-3 to TRBJ1-5; tentative D call: TRBD1 (5 bases). Germline V gene data show CDR1 as LGHNA and CDR2 as YSLEER. The CDR3 sequence is 17 residues long. V was trimmed by 0 bases and J by 11 bases, leaving 23 bases between them. The CDR3 nucleotides are TGCGCCAGCAGCCAAGATTGGGGGGGTGAGGGGCAATCAGCCCAGCATTTT. Protein product: CASSQDWGGEGQSAQHF.

The V call is TRBV11-2, the J call TRBJ1-2; D possibly corresponds to TRBD1 (5 bases). This CDR3 region has 16 residues. Germline assignment: CDR1 SGHAT and CDR2 FQNNGV. The V and J ends lost 1 base and 8 bases respectively, with 20 bases between them. This CDR3 reads CASSLVAGQGLEGYTF. The CDR3 bases are TGTGCCAGCAGCTTAGTCGCGGGGCAGGGACTGGAAGGCTACACCTTC.

This sequence joins TRBV6-7 and TRBJ2-1; D gene unclear. TRBV6-7 is filed as an ORF, its function uncertain. V shed 5 bases and J shed 10 bases, with 9 bases lying between them. CDR3 length: 11 residues. The CDR3 DNA reads TGTGCCAGCAGTGACGCAGGAGAGCAGTTCTTC. This sequence encodes CASSDAGEQFF.

The CDR3 DNA reads TGTGCCAGCAGCTTAATACCGGGAGCTTTCTTT. Translated, it gives CASSLIPGAFF. This rearrangement joins TRBV7-9 to TRBJ1-1; no firm D call. The ends were cut back, 2 bases at V and 10 bases at J, with 8 bases in the middle. Germline-derived CDR1 and CDR2 are SEHNR and FQNEAQ (reference sequence). This CDR3 has 11 amino acids. Filled out from reference TRBV7-9 and TRBJ1-1, the complete variable domain reads DTGVSQNPRHKITKRGQNVTFRCDPISEHNRLYWYRQTLGQGPEFLTYFQNEAQLEKSRLLSDRFSAERPKGSFSTLEIQRTEQGDSAMYLCASSLIPGAFFGQGTRLTVV.

Only a few counts were recorded for this clone. V and J are TRBV10-3 and TRBJ1-6, with D possibly matching TRBD1 (6 bases). Trimming shortened V by 7 bases and J by 8 bases, and 12 bases separated the two germline ends. This CDR3 is built from 13 residues. From germline, CDR1 is ENHRY and CDR2 SYGVKD. The CDR3 DNA sequence: TGTGCCATCAATAACAGGACAGATTCACCCCTCCACTTT. The encoded protein is CAINNRTDSPLHF.

This sequence joins TRBV10-3 and TRBJ1-5; 8 nucleotides match TRBD1. The CDR3 has 15 residues. Trimming cost V 3 bases and J 4 bases; bases outside gene matches: 5. CDR1 is ENHRY, CDR2 SYGVKD, per germline. The CDR3 DNA sequence: TGTGCCATCAGTGACCTGACAGGGGAGAATCAGCCCCAGCATTTT. Protein sequence: CAISDLTGENQPQHF.

The chain employs TRBV6-1 and TRBJ1-2, with TRBD1 as a possible D gene (6 bases). The germline V gene encodes CDR1 MNHNS and CDR2 SASEGT. Trimming stripped 5 bases from V and 6 bases from J, with 13 bases between. The CDR3 consists of 13 residues. The CDR3 DNA follows: TGTGCCAGCAGTTATATGGGGGGCAATGGCTACACCTTC. Translating gives CASSYMGGNGYTF.

The gene calls are TRBV13 and TRBJ2-5; 7 nucleotides line up with TRBD1. The CDR3 consists of 14 residues. After removal of 5 bases from V and 1 base from J, the junction contained 4 bases not matched to a gene. The germline V gene encodes CDR1 PRHDT and CDR2 FYEKMQ (reference sequence). In DNA form, the CDR3 reads TGTGCCAGCAGCCCAAGGGACAGCCAAGAGACCCAGTACTTC. Protein sequence: CASSPRDSQETQYF.

This chain links TRBV5-6 with TRBJ2-3; D is ambiguous. There are 14 residues in the CDR3. With 0 bases removed from V and 1 base from J, the gap between germline ends came to 6 bases. CDR1 is SGHDT and CDR2 is YYEEEE in the germline V gene. The CDR3 here is CASSLGARTDTQYF. The DNA of the CDR3 is TGTGCCAGCAGCTTGGGAGCCCGCACAGATACGCAGTATTTT.

The chain recombines TRBV6-5 with TRBJ2-3, with D unresolved. Germline-derived CDR1 and CDR2 are MNHEY and SVGAGI. Between the trimmed V and J ends, which lost 0 bases and 2 bases, there was a span of 3 bases. This CDR3 is 13 amino acids long. CDR3 nucleotides: TGTGCCAGCAGTTACTCGAACACAGATACGCAGTATTTT. As protein: CASSYSNTDTQYF.

The CDR3 reads CASSWGLAGDTGELFF. In DNA, the CDR3 is TGTGCCAGCAGTTGGGGACTAGCGGGGGACACCGGGGAGCTGTTTTTT. The chain carries TRBV6-5 and TRBJ2-2; TRBD2 aligns across 14 bases. V lost 4 bases to trimming and J lost 3 bases; unmatched junction nucleotides: 1. Per germline, CDR1 MNHEY and CDR2 SVGAGI. The CDR3 is made up of 16 amino acids.

This rearrangement joins TRBV4-3 to TRBJ2-1; D is ambiguous. The V gene lost 1 base and the J gene lost 5 bases, with 9 bases spanning the gap. Germline CDR1 reads LGHNA; CDR2 reads YSLEER. This CDR3 is built from 14 residues. The CDR3 nucleotides are TGCGCCAGCAGCCAAGGCCGGGCAGACAATGAGCAGTTCTTC. Amino acids: CASSQGRADNEQFF.

The J gene is TRBJ1-4, the V gene TRBV9; D uncertain. CDR1 and CDR2 (germline): SGDLS, YYNGEE. This CDR3 region has 15 residues. The V end lost 0 bases, the J end lost 2 bases, and 8 bases lay between the germline ends. CDR3 nucleotides: TGTGCCAGCAGCGTAGATGGCAGGACTAATGAAAAACTGTTTTTT. Translation gives CASSVDGRTNEKLFF.

The gene calls are TRBV11-2 and TRBJ1-4; 7 nucleotides align to TRBD1. Germline trimming cut 5 bases from V and 4 bases from J; bases unmatched to any gene: 4. There are 14 residues in the CDR3. Per the germline V gene, CDR1 is SGHAT and CDR2 is FQNNGV. The CDR3 loop reads CASSRTGVNEKLFF. CDR3 bases: TGTGCCAGCAGCCGAACAGGGGTTAATGAAAAACTGTTTTTT.

As regards this clone: An end of the junction differs from the germline gene, which may be a read error. This chain connects TRBV4-3 to TRBJ2-7, with D hard to call. Germline loops: CDR1 LGHNA, CDR2 YSLEER. The CDR3 consists of 12 residues. The CDR3 region has the DNA TGCGCCAGCAGCCGCCACCATCCAGAAGGTGGTTTC. Translation gives CASSRHHPEGGF.

The CDR3 here is CASRRGTGQNTEAFF. Written as DNA, the CDR3 is TGTGCCAGCCGACGGGGGACAGGGCAGAACACTGAAGCTTTCTTT. J is TRBJ1-1 and V is TRBV2, with TRBD1 matching over 9 bases. The CDR3 has 15 residues. The V gene end was trimmed by 8 bases and the J gene end by 1 base; junction bases not matched to a gene: 8. Germline assignment: CDR1 SNHLY and CDR2 FYNNEI.

This clone appeared a single time. The chain carries TRBV19 and TRBJ2-1; D may be TRBD1 or TRBD2 (5 bases each). The germline gives CDR1 LNHDA, CDR2 SQIVND (reference sequence). The CDR3 length is 13 residues. Trimming removed 5 bases at V and 10 bases at J, with 15 bases between. The CDR3 DNA follows: TGTGCCAGTAGTTGGGGACGGTCTCGGGAGCAGTTCTTC. The encoded protein is CASSWGRSREQFF.

This chain uses TRBV4-3 with TRBJ2-4; a weak D match, TRBD2 (6 bases). This CDR3 region has 15 residues. The germline V and J ends were trimmed by 1 base and 2 bases, with 9 bases remaining between them. Germline loops: CDR1 LGHNA, CDR2 YSLEER. CDR3 DNA: TGCGCCAGCAGCCAAGGCGCGGGGACCAAAAACATTCAGTACTTC. It codes for CASSQGAGTKNIQYF.

The J gene is TRBJ1-1, the V gene TRBV11-1; 7 nucleotides agree with TRBD1. V dropped 3 bases and J dropped 1; count of bases not matched to a gene: 2. CDR3 length equals 14 residues. Germline CDR1 and CDR2: SGHAT and FQDESV (reference sequence). The CDR3 nucleotides are TGTGCCAGCAGCTTGCCAGGGGGGAACACTGAAGCTTTCTTT. Translated: CASSLPGGNTEAFF.

The chain joins TRBV4-1 to TRBJ2-7, with 8 bases lining up with TRBD1. The CDR3 is 17 amino acids. Germline V gene lookup returns CDR1 MGHRA and CDR2 YSYEKL. The J segment lost 5 bases and the V segment lost 3 bases, leaving 15 bases of the junction unmatched. CDR3 coding DNA: TGCGCCAGCAGCCACCCCCTGACCAGGGGGCTGAGGAACGAGCAGTACTTC. It yields the protein CASSHPLTRGLRNEQYF.

This rearrangement joins TRBV7-9 to TRBJ1-5; D is undetermined. There are 14 residues in the CDR3. Per the germline V gene, CDR1 is SEHNR and CDR2 is FQNEAQ (reference sequence). Trimming pared 1 base from V and 4 bases from J, leaving 8 bases between. The CDR3: CASSLDSNNQPQHF. CDR3 in DNA: TGTGCCAGCAGCTTAGACAGTAATAATCAGCCCCAGCATTTT.

J is TRBJ2-2 and V is TRBV2; D might be TRBD1 (7 bases). V was pared by 3 bases and J by 5 bases, with 13 bases between. Germline V gives CDR1 SNHLY, CDR2 FYNNEI. The CDR3 runs 15 residues. CDR3 DNA: TGTGCCAGCAGTGAGCGGAGGGGGCGAACCGGGGAGCTGTTTTTT. Translated, it gives CASSERRGRTGELFF.

V gene TRBV19 combines with J gene TRBJ1-2, with D perhaps TRBD1 (5 bases). This CDR3 comprises 16 residues. With 0 bases removed from V and 4 bases from J, the gap between germline ends came to 15 bases. In germline, CDR1 is LNHDA, CDR2 SQIVND (reference sequence). The CDR3 nucleotides read TGTGCCAGTAGTATAGACCCCCCGGACACCCGCTATGGCTACACCTTC. Protein product: CASSIDPPDTRYGYTF.

This chain joins TRBV6-5 and TRBJ1-6, with 7 bases aligning to TRBD1. CDR1 MNHEY and CDR2 SVGAGI come from the germline V gene. V dropped 5 bases and J dropped 5; count of bases not matched to a gene: 3. The CDR3 consists of 14 residues. In DNA form, the CDR3 reads TGTGCCAGCAGTCGGACAGGAAATAATTCACCCCTCCACTTT. This sequence encodes CASSRTGNNSPLHF.

This clone was found once. V is TRBV7-9 and J is TRBJ2-3, with unresolved D. Germline V lookup: CDR1 SEHNR, CDR2 FQNEAQ (reference sequence). Trimming pared 5 bases from V and 6 bases from J, leaving 6 bases between. The CDR3 consists of 11 residues. CDR3 nucleotide sequence: TGTGCCAGCAGCCCCCGCGATACGCAGTATTTT. It specifies CASSPRDTQYF.

This clone appeared once. This chain links TRBV7-9 with TRBJ1-1; D not resolved. Germline CDR1 SEHNR, CDR2 FQNEAQ (reference sequence). V lost 5 bases and J 8 bases, leaving 9 bases between the germline ends. The CDR3 is 11 residues long. The CDR3 sequence is CASSGEGEAFF. CDR3 in DNA: TGTGCCAGCAGCGGGGAGGGCGAAGCTTTCTTT.

The chain has TRBV12-5 and TRBJ1-1, with D perhaps TRBD1 (5 bases). The germline V and J ends were trimmed by 7 bases and 4 bases, with 16 bases remaining between them. The CDR3 spans 14 residues. CDR1 and CDR2 (germline): LGHNT, FRNRAP. For the CDR3, the DNA is TGTGCTAGTGCCCCCACGGGGGGGGGCACTGAAGCTTTCTTT. Its protein is CASAPTGGGTEAFF. Full variable domain (remainder filled in from reference TRBV12-5 and TRBJ1-1): DARVTQTPRHKVTEMGQEVTMRCQPILGHNTVFWYRQTMMQGLELLAYFRNRAPLDDSGMPKDRFSAEMPDATLATLKIQPSEPRDSAVYFCASAPTGGGTEAFFGQGTRLTVV.